These 29 T cell receptor beta chains were sequenced from one sample in a study of T cell responses to AZD1222 COVID-19 vaccine (dated by TCRdb to the early 2020s). The sample's time point, from its label and the paper: baseline before first vaccination. The sample's treatment or condition label, decoded: meningococcal conjugate vaccine given as trial control. The library was prepared using the immunoSEQ multiplex PCR assay. What TCRdb holds here is the immuneACCESS table cut down to in-frame rearrangements. Part of the clones is not present; checked against another copy, under half of the missing clones reflect an unresolved V gene, and the others are unexplained. Present in this sample are about 47,000 clones, around 85% of which were seen just once. Approximately 22% of the sample rests with the top ten. The specimen comprised peripheral blood, sampled on day 0 of MenACWY control vaccination. These receptors originate from an adult in good health.

This chain joins TRBV3-1 (or the pseudogene TRBV3-2) and TRBJ2-1; TRBD1 matches 7 bases. The CDR3 loop spans 15 amino acids. Germline V gene data show CDR1 as LGHDT and CDR2 as YNNKEL (reference sequence). Trimming at V came to 1 base and at J to 0 bases, leaving 0 bases not matched to a gene. The CDR3 here is CASSQAGGSYNEQFF. As DNA, the CDR3 is TGTGCCAGCAGCCAAGCAGGGGGCTCCTACAATGAGCAGTTCTTC.

This clone was found a few times. The chain combines TRBV5-4 with TRBJ2-5, with a weak D call TRBD2 (6 bases). Deletions cut 2 bases from V and 4 bases from J, with 12 bases between. Germline CDR1 SGHNT, CDR2 YYREEE (reference sequence). The CDR3 runs to 14 residues. As DNA, the CDR3 is TGTGCCAGCAGCTTATACGGGAGCTTAGAGACCCAGTACTTC. Protein: CASSLYGSLETQYF.

The rearrangement joins TRBV5-6 to TRBJ2-2; 7 bases align to TRBD1. Germline V lookup: CDR1 SGHDT, CDR2 YYEEEE. V shed 7 bases, J shed 4 bases, and the junction held 10 bases outside the gene matches. This CDR3 is 15 amino acids long. The chain's CDR3 is CASAFRDRATGELFF. CDR3 in DNA: TGTGCCAGCGCATTTAGAGACAGGGCCACCGGGGAGCTGTTTTTT. The full variable domain, completed using reference TRBV5-6 and TRBJ2-2, is DAGVTQSPTHLIKTRGQQVTLRCSPKSGHDTVSWYQQALGQGPQFIFQYYEEEERQRGNFPDRFSGHQFPNYSSELNVNALLLGDSALYLCASAFRDRATGELFFGEGSRLTVL.

CDR3 bases: TGTGCCAGCGGACCGTGGCGGGAGGCAGCCTACAATGAGCAGTTCTTC. Its translation: CASGPWREAAYNEQFF. The J gene is TRBJ2-1, the V gene TRBV28; 8 bases are shared with TRBD2. Germline CDR1 MDHEN, CDR2 SYDVKM. V was clipped by 8 bases and J by 2 bases; unmatched bases: 11. The CDR3 runs to 16 residues. The entire variable domain, with the rest obtained from reference TRBV28 and TRBJ2-1, is as follows: DVKVTQSSRYLVKRTGEKVFLECVQDMDHENMFWYRQDPGLGLRLIYFSYDVKMKEKGDIPEGYSVSREKKERFSLILESASTNQTSMYLCASGPWREAAYNEQFFGPGTRLTVL.

This clone appeared a few times. J is TRBJ1-2 and V is TRBV19, with TRBD1 matching 7 bases. The CDR3 sequence is 15 residues long. The junction had 12 bases not matched to a gene; V was cut back by 3 bases and J by 8 bases. Germline CDR1 and CDR2: LNHDA and SQIVND (reference sequence). The CDR3 DNA reads TGTGCCAGTAGTATGTTAGACAGGGACCTTGGAGGCTACACCTTC. This encodes CASSMLDRDLGGYTF. Looking up the rest from reference TRBV19 and TRBJ1-2 gives the full variable domain: DGGITQSPKYLFRKEGQNVTLSCEQNLNHDAMYWYRQDPGQGLRLIYYSQIVNDFQKGDIAEGYSVSREKKESFPLTVTSAQKNPTAFYLCASSMLDRDLGGYTFGSGTRLTVV.

The gene calls are TRBV27 and TRBJ2-1; the match to TRBD1 covers 7 bases. Germline V gene sequence: CDR1 MNHEY, CDR2 SMNVEV (reference sequence). The CDR3 loop spans 16 amino acids. Trimming removed 5 bases from V and 0 bases from J; junction bases left unmatched: 7. This chain's CDR3 is CASSVERGPSYNEQFF. Here the CDR3 DNA reads TGTGCCAGCAGTGTAGAAAGGGGGCCCTCCTACAATGAGCAGTTCTTC.

The rearrangement links TRBV18 to TRBJ2-1, with D possibly being TRBD2 (6 bases). Looked up from germline, CDR1 is KGHSH and CDR2 is LQKENI. Deletions cut 3 bases from V and 6 bases from J, with 15 bases between. The CDR3 has 15 amino acids. The CDR3 here is CASSPSGVIGNEQFF. DNA for the CDR3: TGTGCCAGCTCACCTTCGGGAGTTATAGGCAATGAGCAGTTCTTC.

The rearrangement uses TRBV30 and TRBJ2-3, with D possibly matching TRBD2 (7 bases). This CDR3 is built from 13 residues. The V end was cut by 7 bases, the J end by 4 bases, with 15 bases between. Germline values: CDR1 GTSNPN, CDR2 SVGIG (reference sequence). The CDR3 reads CAYRPGGSDTQYF. The CDR3 DNA follows: TGTGCCTACCGCCCGGGGGGCTCAGATACGCAGTATTTT.

The J gene is TRBJ1-2, the V gene TRBV27; D is perhaps TRBD1 (5 bases). CDR1 and CDR2 (germline): MNHEY, SMNVEV (reference sequence). The CDR3 extends over 20 amino acids. Trimming pared 0 bases from V and 4 bases from J, leaving 27 bases between. The CDR3 region is CASSLSGFLQADDNIYGYTF. The CDR3, as DNA: TGTGCCAGCAGTTTATCGGGTTTTCTACAGGCCGACGACAACATCTATGGCTACACCTTC.

The rearrangement links TRBV27 to TRBJ2-1; possibly TRBD1 for D (6 bases). The germline CDR1 and CDR2 sequences are MNHEY and SMNVEV (reference sequence). V shed 3 bases and J shed 10 bases, with 16 bases lying between them. The CDR3 is 14 residues long. For the CDR3, the DNA is TGTGCCAGCAGTTTCCAGGGGCGCGGTAAGGAGCAGTTCTTC. Protein: CASSFQGRGKEQFF.

This clone has just a few counts. The chain carries TRBV2 and TRBJ2-1; 9 nucleotides agree with TRBD2. The J segment lost 6 bases and the V segment lost 6 bases, leaving 9 bases of the junction unmatched. Germline CDR1 is SNHLY and CDR2 is FYNNEI. CDR3 size: 15 residues. CDR3 coding DNA: TGTGCCAGCAGAGCCGGGACTAGCCTACGCAATGAGCAGTTCTTC. This sequence encodes CASRAGTSLRNEQFF. The variable domain in full, with the rest retrieved from reference TRBV2 and TRBJ2-1, is EPEVTQTPSHQVTQMGQEVILRCVPISNHLYFYWYRQILGQKVEFLVSFYNNEISEKSEIFDDQFSVERPDGSNFTLKIRSTKLEDSAMYFCASRAGTSLRNEQFFGPGTRLTVL.

The sample holds a few counts of this clone. The CDR3 region has the DNA TGTGCCAGCAGCTTAGTGGAGGACTGGAGTACGCAGTATTTT. Translated, it gives CASSLVEDWSTQYF. The J gene is TRBJ2-3, the V gene TRBV11-2, with D perhaps TRBD2 (5 bases). Germline V gene data show CDR1 as SGHAT and CDR2 as FQNNGV. Trimming removed 1 base at V and 8 bases at J, with 13 bases between. This CDR3 spans 14 amino acids.

This CDR3 reads CASSGGANVLTF. CDR3 bases: TGTGCCAGCAGCGGTGGGGCCAACGTCCTGACTTTC. The J gene is TRBJ2-6, the V gene TRBV7-9; no clear D. The CDR3 sequence is 12 residues long. Germline CDR1 SEHNR, CDR2 FQNEAQ (reference sequence). Between the trimmed V and J ends, which lost 5 bases and 3 bases, there was a span of 2 bases.

With regard to this clone: The conserved final phenylalanine or tryptophan is absent from the CDR3, which likely points to a read error. It is unclear where the CDR3 begins or ends on the DNA, so no DNA is shown, and the CDR3 is as TCRdb lists it. The rearrangement joins TRBV15 to TRBJ1-4; the D call in the table, TRBD1, was not verified against the DNA. Germline CDR1 LNHNV, CDR2 YYDKDF (reference sequence). The CDR3 adds up to 13 amino acids, both ends counted. CDR3 sequence: CATSRYPWGQVLS.

This clone was seen only a few times. The genes are TRBV2 and TRBJ1-1; D perhaps matches TRBD1 (6 bases). Trimming took off 7 bases at V and 1 base at J, with 13 bases between the two ends. The V gene's germline CDR1 is SNHLY and CDR2 FYNNEI. The CDR3 has 14 residues. The CDR3 region has the DNA TGTGCCAGCACCGTACAGGGCACGAACACTGAAGCTTTCTTT. Translation: CASTVQGTNTEAFF.

The chain joins TRBV3-1 (or the pseudogene TRBV3-2) to TRBJ2-7, with 7 bases matching TRBD2. CDR1 is LGHDT and CDR2 is YNNKEL in the germline V gene (reference sequence). Losses at the gene ends were 2 bases for V and 5 bases for J; bases not matched to a gene: 3. The CDR3 loop spans 13 amino acids. The CDR3 coding sequence is TGTGCCAGCAGCCAACTACTAGCGAACGAGCAGTACGTC. Its translation is CASSQLLANEQYV.

The rearrangement uses TRBV2 and TRBJ1-5, with 8 nucleotides matching TRBD1. Trimming took 5 bases from V and 7 from J; bases not matched to a gene: 10. This CDR3 is 15 amino acids long. Looked up from germline, CDR1 is SNHLY and CDR2 is FYNNEI. CDR3 DNA: TGTGCCAGCAGTCCTCCTCCGGACAGGGTCCAGCCCCAGCATTTT. Translation gives CASSPPPDRVQPQHF. The complete variable domain, with remaining parts taken from reference TRBV2 and TRBJ1-5, reads EPEVTQTPSHQVTQMGQEVILRCVPISNHLYFYWYRQILGQKVEFLVSFYNNEISEKSEIFDDQFSVERPDGSNFTLKIRSTKLEDSAMYFCASSPPPDRVQPQHFGDGTRLSIL.

The chain joins TRBV28 to TRBJ2-1, with a tentative D call TRBD2 (5 bases). Looked up from germline, CDR1 is MDHEN and CDR2 is SYDVKM. The V and J ends lost 9 bases and 1 base respectively, with 13 bases between them. The CDR3 is made up of 14 amino acids. The CDR3 loop reads CASQGGSSYNEQFF. In nucleotides, the CDR3 is TGTGCCAGTCAAGGAGGTTCATCCTACAATGAGCAGTTCTTC.

This rearrangement joins TRBV28 to TRBJ2-6; no reliable D call. The CDR3 runs 18 residues. Germline V lookup: CDR1 MDHEN, CDR2 SYDVKM. The V and J ends lost 2 bases and 0 bases respectively, with 14 bases between them. CDR3 protein: CASSLVSRGASGANVLTF. As DNA, the CDR3 is TGTGCCAGCAGTTTAGTGTCTCGAGGTGCCTCTGGGGCCAACGTCCTGACTTTC.

V usage is TRBV4-1 and J usage is TRBJ1-1, with D perhaps TRBD1 (6 bases). Germline-derived CDR1 and CDR2 are MGHRA and YSYEKL. V was cut by 1 base and J by 0 bases, with 6 bases left in between. The CDR3 covers 14 residues. The CDR3: CASSQGGLNTEAFF. DNA of the CDR3: TGCGCCAGCAGCCAAGGGGGGCTGAACACTGAAGCTTTCTTT.

The genes are TRBV2 and TRBJ1-6; D gene uncertain. The CDR3 length is 15 residues. The V end lost 3 bases, the J end lost 0 bases, and 6 bases lay between the germline ends. Germline CDR1 is SNHLY and CDR2 is FYNNEI. CDR3 amino acids: CASSEWASYNSPLHF. Here the CDR3 DNA reads TGTGCCAGCAGTGAGTGGGCCTCCTATAATTCACCCCTCCACTTT. Looking up the rest from reference TRBV2 and TRBJ1-6 gives the full variable domain: EPEVTQTPSHQVTQMGQEVILRCVPISNHLYFYWYRQILGQKVEFLVSFYNNEISEKSEIFDDQFSVERPDGSNFTLKIRSTKLEDSAMYFCASSEWASYNSPLHFGNGTRLTVT.

The J gene is TRBJ1-3, the V gene TRBV18; D is undetermined. Germline-derived CDR1 and CDR2 are KGHSH and LQKENI. V was clipped by 1 base and J by 1 base, with 17 bases between them. The CDR3 has 18 residues. The CDR3 protein is CASSPLSRQSRSGNTIYF. The CDR3 DNA sequence: TGTGCCAGCTCACCACTTAGCAGGCAGTCAAGGTCTGGAAACACCATATATTTT.

The chain carries TRBV7-8 and TRBJ1-2; D is undetermined. The CDR3 length is 15 residues. Looked up from germline, CDR1 is SGHVS and CDR2 is FQNEAQ. The V gene lost 1 base and the J gene lost 7 bases, with 16 bases spanning the gap. In DNA form, the CDR3 reads TGTGCCAGCAGCTTAGAGGGCCTCCAATCCGGTGGCTACACCTTC. It translates to CASSLEGLQSGGYTF.

The count of this clone is one. This rearrangement joins TRBV19 to TRBJ1-5; TRBD1 is a possible D gene (5 bases). The length of the CDR3 is 16 residues. Trimming cost V 10 bases and J 2 bases, with 21 bases left between them. CDR1 is LNHDA, CDR2 SQIVND, per germline (reference sequence). CDR3 nucleotides: TGTGCCACTGGGGGTCGGGGGATCCGCGGCAATCAGCCCCAGCATTTT. Amino acid sequence: CATGGRGIRGNQPQHF.

This clone came up a few times. This rearrangement joins TRBV7-9 to TRBJ2-1; 10 nucleotides agree with TRBD2. This CDR3 has 17 amino acids. V shed 5 bases and J 0 bases; nucleotides not matched to a gene: 7. Germline V gene sequence: CDR1 SEHNR, CDR2 FQNEAQ (reference sequence). The CDR3 spells CASSPSPSGGSYNEQFF. Written as DNA, the CDR3 is TGTGCCAGCAGCCCGAGCCCTAGCGGGGGCTCCTACAATGAGCAGTTCTTC.

This clone was observed a single time. CDR3 nucleotides: TGTGCCAGCAGGATCCGGGACAGGGACACCGGGGAGCTGTTTTTT. Its translation: CASRIRDRDTGELFF. The V and J genes are TRBV6-5 and TRBJ2-2; 9 bases map to TRBD1. This CDR3 spans 15 amino acids. Germline V gene lookup returns CDR1 MNHEY and CDR2 SVGAGI. J gave up 3 bases and V 6 bases, and 5 bases lay outside the gene matches.

The table lists this clone with a few counts. The CDR3 DNA reads as TGTGCCAGCAGCTTTGGTATCACAGATACGCAGTATTTT. Translating gives CASSFGITDTQYF. This chain links TRBV7-8 with TRBJ2-3; D ambiguous. Germline lookup yields CDR1 SGHVS and CDR2 FQNEAQ. The length of the CDR3 is 13 residues. The V and J ends lost 3 bases and 2 bases respectively, with 6 bases between them.

The table lists this clone with many counts. V usage is TRBV6-1 and J usage is TRBJ2-1, with D perhaps matching TRBD2 (5 bases). The CDR3 has 15 amino acids. Germline assignment: CDR1 MNHNS and CDR2 SASEGT. V was cut by 3 bases and J by 3 bases, with 12 bases left in between. The CDR3 loop is CASSENSDVYNEQFF. The CDR3 DNA reads TGTGCCAGCAGTGAGAATAGCGATGTCTACAATGAGCAGTTCTTC.

The rearrangement uses TRBV25-1 and TRBJ2-5; either TRBD1 or TRBD2 may supply D (6 bases each). The V gene's germline CDR1 is MGHDK and CDR2 SYGVNS. The CDR3 is 13 residues long. CDR3 nucleotides: TGTGGAGCAGCCGGGGGCGAGAGGGAGACCCAGTACTTC. Its translation: CGAAGGERETQYF.